The 16 T cell receptor beta chains listed next were all sequenced from one sample in a study of a mutant IDH1 vaccine in newly diagnosed glioma. Antigens of these TCRs are unknown. Regarding time point: week 23, last vaccination. Vaccinated patients received 300 ug of mutant IDH1 20-mer peptide per dose, with topical imiquimod. The assay was immunoSEQ multiplex PCR, and TCRdb's table has in-frame clones only and misses some. Among about 56,000 clones listed, 80% to 90% were seen once. Sequenced here: PBMCs, sampled from a glioma patient whose treatment included an IDH1 peptide vaccine. The receptors were gathered from a man in his forties with glioma.

This chain connects TRBV2 to TRBJ1-5, with D possibly matching TRBD1 (6 bases). CDR1 SNHLY and CDR2 FYNNEI come from the germline V gene. This CDR3 region has 15 residues. V gave up 4 bases and J gave up 0 bases, with 10 bases separating them. The CDR3 DNA reads TGTGCCAGCAGTGTGGACAGAAATAGCAATCAGCCCCAGCATTTT. Translated, it gives CASSVDRNSNQPQHF.

The V gene is TRBV29-1, the J gene TRBJ2-7; perhaps D is TRBD1 or TRBD2 (5 bases each). The CDR3 totals 13 residues. The ends were cut back, 7 bases at V and 6 bases at J, with 19 bases in the middle. Germline values: CDR1 SQVTM, CDR2 ANQGSEA. This CDR3 is CSATGTFRAEQYF. The CDR3 DNA reads TGCAGCGCGACTGGGACCTTCAGGGCCGAGCAGTACTTC.

This sequence joins TRBV18 and TRBJ2-5; TRBD1 matches at 10 bases. J gave up 4 bases and V 3 bases, and 5 bases lay outside the gene matches. The CDR3 runs to 15 residues. Per the germline V gene, CDR1 is KGHSH and CDR2 is LQKENI. CDR3 sequence reads: CASSPGRTGGETQYF. The CDR3, as DNA: TGTGCCAGCTCACCTGGTAGGACAGGGGGAGAGACCCAGTACTTC.

The chain has TRBV15 and TRBJ2-6; TRBD1 aligns across 10 bases. CDR1 is LNHNV, CDR2 YYDKDF, per germline (reference sequence). The CDR3 sequence is 16 residues long. Unmatched junction bases numbered 4, after V lost 4 bases and J lost 4 bases. DNA of the CDR3: TGTGCCACCAGCAAGGGACAGGGGAGAGGGGCCAACGTCCTGACTTTC. Protein product: CATSKGQGRGANVLTF.

CDR3 bases: TGTGCCATCAGTGAGTCCGACAGGGGGCCAGGCACAGATACGCAGTATTTT. It is translated as CAISESDRGPGTDTQYF. The chain recombines TRBV10-3 with TRBJ2-3, with 10 bases identical to TRBD1. Germline CDR1 and CDR2: ENHRY and SYGVKD. The ends lost 0 bases at V and 1 base at J; junction bases unmatched: 4. CDR3 length: 17 residues.

The V and J genes are TRBV7-6 and TRBJ1-1; D gene unclear. Trimming removed 5 bases at V and 5 bases at J, with 12 bases between. Germline V gene data show CDR1 as SGHVS and CDR2 as FNYEAQ. This CDR3 is built from 13 residues. The CDR3 reads CASSTQLGTEAFF. CDR3 bases: TGTGCCAGCAGCACCCAGCTCGGAACTGAAGCTTTCTTT.

The V call is TRBV2, the J call TRBJ1-5; D gene ambiguous. This CDR3 contains 14 residues. V was trimmed by 5 bases and J by 0 bases, leaving 8 bases between them. Germline V gene lookup returns CDR1 SNHLY and CDR2 FYNNEI. CDR3: CASSPTSSNQPQHF. The CDR3 DNA follows: TGTGCCAGCAGTCCCACAAGTAGCAATCAGCCCCAGCATTTT.

The chain couples TRBV6-4 to TRBJ2-1; 9 bases agree with TRBD2. V shed 7 bases and J 8 bases; nucleotides not matched to a gene: 12. Germline V gene data show CDR1 as MRHNA and CDR2 as SNTAGT. This CDR3 has 15 residues. In DNA form, the CDR3 reads TGTGCCAGCACCAACCGGCGGGAGGGGGGGGATGAGCAGTTCTTC. Protein: CASTNRREGGDEQFF.

The rearrangement uses TRBV11-3 and TRBJ2-7; D ambiguous. The CDR3 covers 14 residues. Trimming removed 6 bases at V and 5 bases at J, with 17 bases between. Germline V CDR1 and CDR2: SGHNT, YENEEA. The CDR3 reads CASRRGTPGNEQYF. The CDR3 nucleotides are TGTGCCAGCAGGAGAGGTACCCCCGGAAACGAGCAGTACTTC.

This clone was detected a few times. This specimen includes other DNA sequences encoding the same CDR3. J is TRBJ2-4 and V is TRBV18; tentative D call: TRBD2 (6 bases). This CDR3 has 16 residues. V dropped 2 bases and J dropped 0 bases, with 11 bases sitting between them. Germline V gene data show CDR1 as KGHSH and CDR2 as LQKENI. The CDR3 sequence is CASSPETGVAKNIQYF. The CDR3 bases are TGTGCCAGCTCACCAGAGACGGGGGTAGCCAAAAACATTCAGTACTTC.

V and J are TRBV4-2 and TRBJ2-2; D possibly corresponds to TRBD1 (6 bases). CDR3 length: 17 amino acids. Trimming took off 0 bases at V and 5 bases at J, with 16 bases between the two ends. CDR1 and CDR2 from the germline V gene are LGHNA and YNFKEQ. CDR3 protein: CASSQDVQGKETGELFF. CDR3 DNA sequence: TGTGCCAGCAGCCAAGACGTCCAGGGGAAGGAGACCGGGGAGCTGTTTTTT.

This clone was seen a few times. The chain carries TRBV7-9 and TRBJ1-3, with TRBD1 matching over 7 bases. J gave up 2 bases and V 2 bases, and 0 bases lay outside the gene matches. Germline assignment: CDR1 SEHNR and CDR2 FQNEAQ (reference sequence). The CDR3 has 14 residues. CDR3 DNA: TGTGCCAGCAGCTTACAGGGGGCTGGAAACACCATATATTTT. Translating gives CASSLQGAGNTIYF.

This clone was recorded a few times. This rearrangement joins TRBV19 to TRBJ1-2, with 8 nucleotides matching TRBD1. J gave up 6 bases and V 5 bases, and 5 bases lay outside the gene matches. Germline V gene lookup returns CDR1 LNHDA and CDR2 SQIVND (reference sequence). The CDR3 is 13 amino acids. This chain's CDR3 is CASSPRTGNGYTF. The CDR3 DNA sequence: TGTGCCAGTAGTCCTCGGACAGGGAATGGCTACACCTTC.

This clone was observed a single time. This sequence joins TRBV10-3 and TRBJ2-7, with D possibly matching TRBD1 (6 bases). There are 18 residues in the CDR3. Germline values: CDR1 ENHRY, CDR2 SYGVKD. Trimming cost V 7 bases and J 2 bases, with 27 bases left between them. In DNA, the CDR3 is TGTGCCATCACCGAGGGGGTATTAATTCGAGTGGTCCCCTACGAGCAGTACTTC. It encodes CAITEGVLIRVVPYEQYF.

The J gene is TRBJ2-7, the V gene TRBV9; no clear D. V dropped 0 bases and J dropped 4 bases, with 8 bases sitting between them. CDR3 length: 13 amino acids. The germline V gene has CDR1 SGDLS and CDR2 YYNGEE. CDR3 in DNA: TGTGCCAGCAGCGTAGGGGTTTCGTACGAGCAGTACTTC. As protein: CASSVGVSYEQYF.

The chain has TRBV7-6 and TRBJ2-5; D uncertain. The CDR3 extends over 11 amino acids. Germline CDR1 and CDR2: SGHVS and FNYEAQ. V was trimmed by 0 bases and J by 5 bases, leaving 1 base between them. The CDR3 reads CASSLAETQYF. Written as DNA, the CDR3 is TGTGCCAGCAGCTTAGCGGAGACCCAGTACTTC.